A selection of T cell receptor beta chains follows, all from one sample in a study of blood T cell repertoires in COVID-19. Data came from immunoSEQ multiplex PCR; TCRdb stores just in-frame clones and leaves some out. The sample lists 140,000 to 150,000 clones; around 80% were seen once. Sequencing used peripheral blood. Receptors were obtained from a human donor in a cohort sampled during active COVID-19. The CDR3 runs from the conserved cysteine through the conserved F or W.

>TRBJ2-5|TRBV4-3
CASSQASEETQYF
>TRBJ2-2|TRBV7-9
CASSLGTGMTTGELFF
>TRBJ2-3|TRBV10-2
CASSEAPARGTDTQYF
>TRBJ2-3|TRBV11-3
CASSPGSGGQLVQYF
>TRBJ2-2|TRBV9
CASSVGAGVNTGELFF
>TRBJ1-5|TRBV19
CASTGQGANQPQHF
>TRBJ2-7|TRBV6-5
CATGQYEQYF
>TRBJ2-7|TRBV6-2/TRBV6-3
CASSYIFHQRDRGVYEQYF
>TRBJ1-3|TRBV7-2
CASSSAPDTRNTIYF
>TRBJ2-7|TRBV7-2
CASSSFGTGHYEQYF
>TRBJ2-2|TRBV11-3
CASSLTRNTGELFF
>TRBJ1-5|TRBV5-1
CASSPGHPGLSNQPQHF
>TRBJ1-1|TRBV7-2
CASSFHVFKKAFF
>TRBJ2-1|TRBV30
CAWQTGLAGGREQFF
>TRBJ2-2|TRBV11-2
CASRKPGQGTGELFF
>TRBJ1-5|TRBV28
CASVKGHQPQHF
>TRBJ1-4|TRBV28
CASSLVGTGWGRTNEKLFF
>TRBJ1-2|TRBV7-9
CASSLNKGDGYTF
>TRBJ2-5|TRBV15
CATSSQRGAQETQYF
>TRBJ1-3|TRBV6-6
CASSSLQGSSGNTIYF
>TRBJ2-7|TRBV4-1
CASSQGSGDVRSEQYF
>TRBJ1-4|TRBV28
CASSLYRAANEKLFF
>TRBJ2-1|TRBV4-3
CASSPEQATGYYNEQFF
>TRBJ2-3|TRBV2
CASKGGGADTQYF
>TRBJ2-3|TRBV5-1
CASSYGTSVGDTQYF
>TRBJ2-2|TRBV6-5
CASSFSSNTGELFF
>TRBJ1-5|TRBV7-2
CASSPGGGRNQPQHF
>TRBJ2-2|TRBV27
CASSVNPGQGIGELFF
>TRBJ2-5|TRBV5-6
CASSYGLAGEQETQYF
>TRBJ2-1|TRBV4-2
CASSRSGGIYNEQFF
>TRBJ1-5|TRBV6-1
CASSEFSNQSNQPQHF
>TRBJ1-3|TRBV19
CASSPVGRHRNTIYF
>TRBJ1-3|TRBV28
CASTPGGPGRGSGNTIYF
>TRBJ2-7|TRBV7-2
CASSLVAGESSYEQYF
>TRBJ1-2|TRBV19
CASSMTGVDYGYTF
>TRBJ2-1|TRBV7-9
CASSFVSGGPGFEQFF
>TRBJ1-3|TRBV2
CASSVGGSGNTIYF
>TRBJ1-2|TRBV7-2
CASSGWDNTNYGYTF
>TRBJ1-3|TRBV3-1/TRBV3-2
CASSQVQGAPGNTIYF
>TRBJ1-1|TRBV9
CASSVGLHSGEAFF
>TRBJ2-3|TRBV20-1
CSASTSGGAGTDTQYF
>TRBJ1-2|TRBV9
CASSVEQQNYGYTF
>TRBJ1-4|TRBV28
CASRLRGGGNEKLFF
>TRBJ2-1|TRBV23-1
CASIRKSPGQGLASSYNEQFF